This T cell receptor beta chain was captured in a study of T cell responses to AZD1222 COVID-19 vaccine. Study results and caveats: Clonal diversity was possibly underestimated, and white British individuals and females predominated among donors.

TCRdb keeps only in-frame clones here, not all; method: immunoSEQ multiplex PCR. This table has about 160,000 clones, around 90% appearing once. The germline V gene has CDR1 ENHRY and CDR2 SYGVKD. Unmatched junction bases numbered 5, after V lost 6 bases and J lost 3 bases. This CDR3 spans 14 amino acids. Note on this clone: The antigen remains undetermined.

This clonotype was obtained from an adult in good health. Sequences were derived from peripheral blood, sampled on day 0 of AZD1222 vaccination. The rearrangement uses TRBV10-3 and TRBJ2-3, with TRBD1 identical over 8 bases. The CDR3 coding sequence is TGTGCCATCAGCCCGACAGGGGAAACAGATACGCAGTATTTT. It specifies CAISPTGETDTQYF.